The 27 T cell receptor beta chains listed next were all sequenced from one sample in a study of T cells in Graves' hyperthyroidism and ophthalmopathy. RNA transcripts provided the source from which TCR beta CDR3 regions were amplified. The study used the HTBI primer set for a first-round RT-PCR of the TCR CDR3. In TCRdb, the multiplex PCR reads were re-called with MiXCR into one record per CDR3 protein. The sample holds 450,000 to 700,000 distinct CDR3 sequences, around 45% seen once. Sequenced material: peripheral blood or thyroid tissue (not recorded which). The source is an adult woman with Graves' disease, either hyperthyroidism or ophthalmopathy (not recorded which).

The rearrangement uses TRBV7-6 and TRBJ1-6, with D perhaps matching TRBD1 (5 bases). Looked up from germline, CDR1 is SGHVS and CDR2 is FNYEAQ. Trimming shortened V by 1 base and J by 5 bases, and 12 bases separated the two germline ends. The CDR3 spans 16 residues. Here the CDR3 reads CASSLEGSGDNSPLHF. For the CDR3, the DNA is TGTGCCAGCAGCTTAGAGGGGTCGGGAGATAATTCACCCCTCCACTTT.

The rearrangement links TRBV12-3 or TRBV12-4 to TRBJ1-4; 12 bases agree with TRBD1. The V segment lost 6 bases and the J segment 6 bases; nucleotides outside the gene matches: 14. The CDR3 is 18 residues long. CDR3 in DNA: TGTGCCAGCAGACGACCGGGACAGGGGGCAATAGAGGATGAAAAACTGTTTTTT. It specifies CASRRPGQGAIEDEKLFF.

The table lists this clonotype with many counts. The chain carries TRBV10-3 and TRBJ2-7, with 13 bases lining up with TRBD2. The germline gives CDR1 ENHRY, CDR2 SYGVKD. This CDR3 is built from 15 residues. The ends lost 7 bases at V and 2 bases at J; junction bases unmatched: 5. The CDR3, as DNA: TGTGCCATCACCTCACTAGCGGGAGGGCCCTACGAGCAGTACTTC. It is translated as CAITSLAGGPYEQYF.

In its sample, this clonotype was seen once. Its ends do not fully match the called genes, so a read error is possible. This sequence joins TRBV7-8 and TRBJ2-7; D uncertain. Germline V lookup: CDR1 SGHVS, CDR2 FQNEAQ. This CDR3 has 13 residues. The CDR3 sequence: CASSGSPAYGQYF. The CDR3 DNA is TGTGCCAGCAGCGGATCCCCAGCCTACGGGCAGTACTTC.

The CDR3 nucleotides are TGCGCCAGCAGCCCCCGGGGTTTTGGCACAGATACGCAGTATTTT. This gives the protein CASSPRGFGTDTQYF. The rearrangement joins TRBV4-1 to TRBJ2-3; tentative D call: TRBD2 (5 bases). Per the germline V gene, CDR1 is MGHRA and CDR2 is YSYEKL. This CDR3 comprises 15 residues. V was trimmed by 4 bases and J by 1 base, leaving 12 bases between them.

The rearrangement links TRBV7-8 to TRBJ2-7; 8 nucleotides match TRBD1. The CDR3 runs to 15 residues. CDR1 and CDR2 (germline): SGHVS, FQNEAQ. J was trimmed by 6 bases and V by 0 bases; bases with no gene match: 7. CDR3: CASSLAAGGPSEQYF. CDR3 in DNA: TGTGCCAGCAGCTTAGCGGCAGGGGGCCCTTCCGAGCAGTACTTC.

The chain is built from TRBV5-1 and TRBJ2-2, with D maybe TRBD2 (7 bases). In germline, CDR1 is SGHRS, CDR2 YFSETQ. The CDR3 is 16 residues long. The germline V and J ends were trimmed by 4 bases and 2 bases, with 15 bases remaining between them. CDR3 in amino acids: CASSTRGGGNTGELFF. DNA of the CDR3: TGCGCCAGCAGCACCCGTGGGGGGGGCAACACCGGGGAGCTGTTTTTT.

The chain joins TRBV10-3 to TRBJ1-4; the D gene is possibly TRBD1 (5 bases). CDR1 ENHRY and CDR2 SYGVKD come from the germline V gene. The germline V and J ends were trimmed by 2 bases and 6 bases, with 22 bases remaining between them. This CDR3 region has 18 residues. The CDR3 DNA is TGTGCCATCAGTGAGGGGGTTGGGGACTCAGGAACGCATGAAAAACTGTTTTTT. It encodes CAISEGVGDSGTHEKLFF.

The gene calls are TRBV5-4 and TRBJ1-5, with D possibly being TRBD1 (5 bases). CDR3 length: 13 residues. Trimming left V 0 bases short and J 11 bases short, with 12 bases between. Germline lookup yields CDR1 SGHNT and CDR2 YYREEE (reference sequence). CDR3 in amino acids: CASSLEGQETQHF. In nucleotides, the CDR3 is TGTGCCAGCAGCTTGGAGGGGCAAGAGACCCAGCATTTT.

The chain combines TRBV10-3 with TRBJ1-2; 7 bases fit TRBD1. The V gene end was trimmed by 0 bases and the J gene end by 4 bases; junction bases not matched to a gene: 8. Germline loops: CDR1 ENHRY, CDR2 SYGVKD. CDR3 length: 16 residues. The CDR3 DNA reads as TGTGCCATCAGTGAGTCCGGTGTCAGGGGGACCTATGGCTACACCTTC. This sequence encodes CAISESGVRGTYGYTF.

The chain is built from TRBV7-3 and TRBJ1-2; no reliable D call. The CDR3 runs to 16 residues. V was clipped by 3 bases and J by 12 bases, with 26 bases between them. The germline V gene has CDR1 SGHTA and CDR2 FQGTGA. CDR3 protein: CASSLTPIYSGKANTF. CDR3 DNA: TGTGCCAGCAGCTTGACACCTATCTATAGCGGGAAGGCGAACACCTTC.

This clonotype came up many times. The chain couples TRBV24-1 to TRBJ2-6, with D possibly being TRBD1 (7 bases). Germline CDR1 KGHDR, CDR2 SFDVKD. This CDR3 comprises 19 residues. Trimming removed 5 bases at V and 1 base at J, with 20 bases between. CDR3 sequence (DNA): TGTGCCACCAGTGCCTCTTTTGCGACAGGGAGGTCTGGGGCCAACGTCCTGACTTTC. Its protein product is CATSASFATGRSGANVLTF.

The genes are TRBV5-1 and TRBJ2-5; D tentatively reads TRBD1 or TRBD2 (5 bases each). This CDR3 is built from 13 residues. Germline V lookup: CDR1 SGHRS, CDR2 YFSETQ. Trimming took 4 bases from V and 7 from J, leaving 14 bases between them. The CDR3: CASSKGPRGTQYF. As DNA, the CDR3 is TGCGCCAGCAGCAAGGGACCAAGGGGGACCCAGTACTTC.

The chain uses TRBV7-4 and TRBJ1-5; D not certain. The germline gives CDR1 SGHVT, CDR2 SQSDAQ. The CDR3 totals 16 residues. Trimming removed 6 bases at V and 0 bases at J, with 15 bases between. DNA for the CDR3: TGTGCCAGCAGGAAGATCGGACGGCATAGCAATCAGCCCCAGCATTTT. This sequence encodes CASRKIGRHSNQPQHF.

The genes are TRBV6-1 and TRBJ1-4; D is possibly TRBD1 (6 bases). Trimming cost V 6 bases and J 1 base, with 15 bases left between them. CDR1 and CDR2 from the germline V gene are MNHNS and SASEGT. The CDR3 totals 16 residues. The CDR3 nucleotides are TGTGCCAGCAGAACAGGGTTAGGGGTAACTAATGAAAAACTGTTTTTT. The encoded protein is CASRTGLGVTNEKLFF.

This clonotype was seen ten or more times. This sequence joins TRBV7-9 and TRBJ2-7; a possible D gene is TRBD2 (6 bases). Trimming left V 7 bases short and J 0 bases short, with 19 bases between. The CDR3 consists of 16 residues. Germline CDR1 is SEHNR and CDR2 is FQNEAQ (reference sequence). CDR3 sequence reads: CASTFWPGLSSYEQYF. The DNA of the CDR3 is TGTGCCAGCACCTTCTGGCCGGGACTTAGCTCCTACGAGCAGTACTTC.

In this sample, this clonotype turned up many times. The V call is TRBV7-9, the J call TRBJ2-5, with 10 bases fitting TRBD1. Per germline, CDR1 SEHNR and CDR2 FQNEAQ (reference sequence). The CDR3 runs to 15 residues. V lost 4 bases to trimming and J lost 2 bases; unmatched junction nucleotides: 4. CDR3 nucleotide sequence: TGTGCCAGCAGCTCCAGGACAGGGGGACAAGAGACCCAGTACTTC. It translates to CASSSRTGGQETQYF.

The V gene is TRBV9, the J gene TRBJ1-1, with D perhaps TRBD1 (5 bases). Trimming removed 5 bases at V and 6 bases at J, with 20 bases between. The CDR3 spans 15 residues. The germline V gene has CDR1 SGDLS and CDR2 YYNGEE. CDR3 protein: CASSDAPGGMAEAFF. CDR3 coding DNA: TGTGCCAGCAGTGACGCGCCTGGGGGTATGGCTGAAGCTTTCTTT.

This clonotype was recorded at least ten times. This rearrangement joins TRBV20-1 to TRBJ1-5; 8 bases agree with TRBD1. The germline V gene has CDR1 DFQATT and CDR2 SNEGSKA (reference sequence). This CDR3 is 15 amino acids long. Trimming removed 2 bases from V and 5 bases from J; junction bases left unmatched: 8. CDR3 in amino acids: CSARPDRGWDQPQHF. The CDR3 region has the DNA TGCAGTGCTAGACCAGACAGGGGATGGGATCAGCCCCAGCATTTT.

This clonotype was detected many times. Written as DNA, the CDR3 is TGTGCCAGCAGAGGGTTCGGAAACACCATATATTTT. Residues: CASRGFGNTIYF. The chain recombines TRBV6-5 with TRBJ1-3; no reliable D call. Germline assignment: CDR1 MNHEY and CDR2 SVGAGI. V lost 6 bases to trimming and J lost 4 bases, with 7 bases between them. The CDR3 consists of 12 residues.

On this clonotype: The junction departs from germline at one end; a sequencing error may be responsible. The chain links TRBV12-3 or TRBV12-4 to TRBJ2-2; 7 positions agree with TRBD2. This CDR3 contains 13 residues. For the CDR3, the DNA is TGTGCCATCAACCGGGGGGTCACCGGGGAGCCGTTTTTT. This translates into CAINRGVTGEPFF.

This clonotype has a count of ten or more. In nucleotides, the CDR3 is TGTGCCAGTAGGAAGCGGGAGGAGAACACCGGGGAGCTGTTTTTT. This translates into CASRKREENTGELFF. This chain uses TRBV19 with TRBJ2-2, with 9 bases fitting TRBD2. There are 15 residues in the CDR3. Germline V gene lookup returns CDR1 LNHDA and CDR2 SQIVND (reference sequence). J was trimmed by 1 base and V by 6 bases; bases with no gene match: 3.

This clonotype has a handful of counts. This chain connects TRBV30 to TRBJ1-3, with D uncertain. With 0 bases removed from V and 0 bases from J, the gap between germline ends came to 6 bases. The CDR3 totals 14 residues. Germline V CDR1 and CDR2: GTSNPN, SVGIG (reference sequence). The CDR3 DNA sequence: TGTGCCTGGAGTGTTGGCTTCTCTGGAAACACCATATATTTT. Protein sequence: CAWSVGFSGNTIYF.

In this sample, this clonotype turned up many times. The rearrangement uses TRBV10-3 and TRBJ1-5, with D maybe TRBD1 (5 bases). Deletions cut 10 bases from V and 1 base from J, with 8 bases between. Germline V gene lookup returns CDR1 ENHRY and CDR2 SYGVKD. This CDR3 region has 12 residues. CDR3 region: CATRQSNQPQHF. The CDR3, as DNA: TGTGCCACAAGACAGAGCAATCAGCCCCAGCATTTT.

This clonotype occurred a few times. V usage is TRBV10-3 and J usage is TRBJ1-2; D call uncertain. The germline gives CDR1 ENHRY, CDR2 SYGVKD. V was pared by 3 bases and J by 4 bases, with 9 bases between. The CDR3 extends over 13 amino acids. CDR3 in DNA: TGTGCCATCAGTGAACCAGGCCTCTATGGCTACACCTTC. Translation gives CAISEPGLYGYTF.

The gene calls are TRBV7-2 and TRBJ1-2; no definite D call. This CDR3 spans 14 amino acids. V shed 11 bases and J shed 3 bases, with 19 bases lying between them. Germline CDR1 reads SGHTA; CDR2 reads FQGNSA. CDR3 sequence (DNA): TGTGCCTGGAGTTCGTCCTTGGTGGACTATGGCTACACCTTC. This codes for CAWSSSLVDYGYTF.

This clonotype was detected only once. The chain couples TRBV29-1 to TRBJ2-7; D perhaps matches TRBD2 (6 bases). CDR3 length: 13 residues. The V and J ends lost 5 bases and 5 bases respectively, with 16 bases between them. Per germline, CDR1 SQVTM and CDR2 ANQGSEA. The CDR3 reads CSVSGTGPDEQYF. For the CDR3, the DNA is TGCAGCGTTTCTGGGACTGGCCCCGACGAGCAGTACTTC.